The 22 T cell receptor beta chains given below trace back to one sample, sequenced in a study of technical replicates of blood from a few donors (TCRdb year 2017). The library was produced with the immunoSEQ multiplex PCR assay. The table was pulled from immuneACCESS by TCRdb, which kept in-frame rearrangements only. Such tables lose some clones; where checked, under half of the loss comes from unresolved V genes, and the rest has no known cause. This sample gives more than 65,000 clones in total; roughly 94% of them show up just once. Together, the top ten hold 0.2% to 0.3% of the sample. The sequenced sample consisted of T cells isolated from PBMCs. The source is a human donor in good health.

The chain uses TRBV29-1 and TRBJ2-1; TRBD1 aligns across 7 bases. The CDR3 extends over 10 amino acids. The ends lost 5 bases at V and 16 bases at J; junction bases unmatched: 8. The germline V gene has CDR1 SQVTM and CDR2 ANQGSEA. The CDR3, as DNA: TGCAGCGTTAGGACAGGATCGTACTTCTTC. This gives the protein CSVRTGSYFF.

This clone was seen just once. V and J are TRBV4-1 and TRBJ1-3; perhaps TRBD1 as D (6 bases). V lost 1 base to trimming and J lost 4 bases, with 14 bases between them. The CDR3 length is 16 residues. Germline lookup yields CDR1 MGHRA and CDR2 YSYEKL. CDR3 region: CASSQALDSEGNTIYF. CDR3 DNA sequence: TGCGCCAGCAGCCAAGCCTTGGACAGTGAAGGAAACACCATATATTTT.

This clone was counted a single time. The chain has TRBV28 and TRBJ1-2; 8 bases align to TRBD1. The V segment lost 3 bases and the J segment 6 bases; nucleotides outside the gene matches: 6. In germline, CDR1 is MDHEN, CDR2 SYDVKM. This CDR3 spans 14 amino acids. The CDR3 coding sequence is TGTGCCAGCAGTTTGGGGGTGACAGGGGATGGCTACACCTTC. Its translation: CASSLGVTGDGYTF.

The chain links TRBV19 to TRBJ2-7, with a tentative D call TRBD1 (5 bases). The CDR3 consists of 13 residues. The germline CDR1 and CDR2 sequences are LNHDA and SQIVND (reference sequence). The V gene lost 5 bases and the J gene lost 5 bases, with 13 bases spanning the gap. In DNA form, the CDR3 reads TGTGCCAGTAGTTCCGGGCCACAGGACGAGCAGTACTTC. This translates into CASSSGPQDEQYF.

The chain employs TRBV6-4 and TRBJ1-4; D call uncertain. This CDR3 is 10 amino acids long. CDR1 MRHNA and CDR2 SNTAGT come from the germline V gene. The V gene lost 5 bases and the J gene lost 16 bases, with 11 bases spanning the gap. The CDR3 DNA sequence: TGTGCCAGCAGTCCCCGCGGCCAGTTTTTT. Translated: CASSPRGQFF.

The CDR3 region is CASSLGQALSELANYGYTF. CDR3 DNA sequence: TGTGCCAGCAGCTTGGGACAGGCCCTGTCCGAGTTAGCTAACTATGGCTACACCTTC. V usage is TRBV5-5 and J usage is TRBJ1-2, with D perhaps matching TRBD1 (6 bases). V was trimmed by 0 bases and J by 0 bases, leaving 21 bases between them. The CDR3 extends over 19 amino acids. The germline CDR1 and CDR2 sequences are SGHKS and YYEKEE (reference sequence).

This clone was recorded a few times. The rearrangement joins TRBV2 to TRBJ1-1; unclear D gene. V was trimmed by 5 bases and J by 1 base, leaving 11 bases between them. CDR1 and CDR2 (germline): SNHLY, FYNNEI. The CDR3 totals 14 residues. The CDR3 bases are TGTGCCAGCAGTATCCAACAGCCGAACACTGAAGCTTTCTTT. It specifies CASSIQQPNTEAFF.

V gene TRBV25-1 combines with J gene TRBJ2-1; 7 bases are a match to TRBD2. The CDR3 length is 16 residues. The J segment lost 1 base and the V segment lost 3 bases, leaving 6 bases of the junction unmatched. Germline lookup yields CDR1 MGHDK and CDR2 SYGVNS. The CDR3 DNA is TGTGCCAGCAGTGACCCCGGACTAGGTTCCTACAATGAGCAGTTCTTC. Its protein is CASSDPGLGSYNEQFF.

The chain combines TRBV28 with TRBJ2-3, with D possibly matching TRBD2 (5 bases). The V end lost 4 bases, the J end lost 4 bases, and 12 bases lay between the germline ends. The CDR3 is 14 residues long. CDR1 and CDR2 (germline): MDHEN, SYDVKM. As DNA, the CDR3 is TGTGCCAGCAGTTCCTCGTGGGAGTCAGATACGCAGTATTTT. It is translated as CASSSSWESDTQYF.

The chain recombines TRBV29-1 with TRBJ1-1, with TRBD1 as a possible D gene (6 bases). V dropped 6 bases and J dropped 1 base, with 15 bases sitting between them. The CDR3 is made up of 14 amino acids. Germline CDR1 reads SQVTM; CDR2 reads ANQGSEA. In nucleotides, the CDR3 is TGCAGCGTCGTGGAGACAGGTCCGAACACTGAAGCTTTCTTT. Translating gives CSVVETGPNTEAFF. Full variable domain (remainder filled in from reference TRBV29-1 and TRBJ1-1): SAVISQKPSRDICQRGTSLTIQCQVDSQVTMMFWYRQQPGQSLTLIATANQGSEATYESGFVIDKFPISRPNLTFSTLTVSNMSPEDSSIYLCSVVETGPNTEAFFGQGTRLTVV.

The chain couples TRBV19 to TRBJ2-1; no definite D call. Between the trimmed V and J ends, which lost 8 bases and 5 bases, there was a span of 16 bases. The V gene's germline CDR1 is LNHDA and CDR2 SQIVND (reference sequence). CDR3 length: 14 amino acids. The CDR3 sequence: CASRSSAENNEQFF. The CDR3 bases are TGTGCCAGTCGCTCGAGCGCGGAAAACAATGAGCAGTTCTTC.

The chain recombines TRBV4-2 with TRBJ2-7; TRBD2 matches 7 bases. Germline CDR1 reads LGHNA; CDR2 reads YNFKEQ. This CDR3 has 16 residues. With V trimmed by 0 bases and J by 2 bases, 7 bases remained unmatched. The CDR3 DNA follows: TGTGCCAGCAGCCAAGATCTAAGGCGGGAGACCTACGAGCAGTACTTC. It yields the protein CASSQDLRRETYEQYF.

The chain joins TRBV7-6 to TRBJ2-7; TRBD1 aligns across 8 bases. Germline lookup yields CDR1 SGHVS and CDR2 FNYEAQ. J was trimmed by 6 bases and V by 4 bases; bases with no gene match: 8. CDR3 length equals 14 residues. CDR3 protein: CASSSTGVGSEQYF. CDR3 bases: TGTGCCAGCAGCTCGACAGGGGTCGGGTCCGAGCAGTACTTC.

This chain connects TRBV7-2 to TRBJ1-2, with TRBD1 as a possible D gene (5 bases). In germline, CDR1 is SGHTA, CDR2 FQGNSA. The CDR3 is 13 amino acids. V lost 2 bases and J lost 5, with 9 bases in between. The chain's CDR3 is CASSLFGAYGYTF. The DNA for the CDR3 is TGTGCCAGCAGCTTATTTGGGGCGTATGGCTACACCTTC. The whole variable domain, remainder taken from reference TRBV7-2 and TRBJ1-2, is GAGVSQSPSNKVTEKGKDVELRCDPISGHTALYWYRQSLGQGLEFLIYFQGNSAPDKSGLPSDRFSAERTGGSVSTLTIQRTQQEDSAVYLCASSLFGAYGYTFGSGTRLTVV.

This chain uses TRBV28 with TRBJ2-7, with TRBD1 identical over 11 bases. V shed 3 bases, J shed 3 bases, and the junction held 22 bases outside the gene matches. CDR1 is MDHEN and CDR2 is SYDVKM in the germline V gene. The length of the CDR3 is 21 residues. This CDR3 reads CASSFPASSTFRTGGFYEQYF. The CDR3 DNA follows: TGTGCCAGCAGTTTTCCGGCAAGTTCAACATTTAGGACAGGGGGCTTCTACGAGCAGTACTTC.

J is TRBJ1-1 and V is TRBV2; D unclear. CDR1 and CDR2 from the germline V gene are SNHLY and FYNNEI. The CDR3 loop spans 13 amino acids. V was cut by 10 bases and J by 1 base, with 13 bases left in between. CDR3 region: CATNREANTEAFF. CDR3 in DNA: TGTGCCACTAATAGGGAGGCGAACACTGAAGCTTTCTTT.

This clone turned up a few times. The chain employs TRBV2 and TRBJ1-1; weak D call: TRBD1 (5 bases). CDR3 size: 14 residues. Trimming shortened V by 6 bases and J by 0 bases, and 11 bases separated the two germline ends. Germline values: CDR1 SNHLY, CDR2 FYNNEI. CDR3 in amino acids: CASRPTVLNTEAFF. In DNA form, the CDR3 reads TGTGCCAGCAGACCGACAGTGTTGAACACTGAAGCTTTCTTT.

This CDR3 is CASSPEDYIYEQYF. The CDR3 nucleotides read TGTGCCAGCAGCCCGGAGGACTACATCTACGAGCAGTACTTC. The chain combines TRBV5-6 with TRBJ2-7; the D gene is possibly TRBD2 (6 bases). Germline V gene data show CDR1 as SGHDT and CDR2 as YYEEEE. Trimming cost V 4 bases and J 3 bases, with 14 bases left between them. CDR3 length: 14 residues.

The rearrangement links TRBV12-2 to TRBJ2-1; the table names TRBD2, a call not compared with the DNA. TRBV12-2 is a known pseudogene. The CDR3 loop spans 16 amino acids. The CDR3 protein is CASRPNPGGVNNEQFF. CDR3 DNA: TGTGCAAGTCGCCCCAATCCTGGCGGGGTAAACAATGAGCAGTTCTTC.

The chain uses TRBV10-3 and TRBJ1-2; no firm D call. Germline V CDR1 and CDR2: ENHRY, SYGVKD. V lost 4 bases, J lost 0 bases, and 9 bases lay in between. The CDR3 has 14 residues. The CDR3 region has the DNA TGTGCCATCAGTGTCGTCAGTACTAACTATGGCTACACCTTC. It yields the protein CAISVVSTNYGYTF.

This chain connects TRBV28 to TRBJ2-4; the match to TRBD2 covers 7 bases. Germline lookup yields CDR1 MDHEN and CDR2 SYDVKM. After removal of 3 bases from V and 3 bases from J, the junction contained 5 bases not matched to a gene. This CDR3 is built from 15 residues. In nucleotides, the CDR3 is TGTGCCAGCAGTTTGGGAGGGTCCTTCAAAAACATTCAGTACTTC. Its protein is CASSLGGSFKNIQYF.

A note on this clone: An end of the junction does not agree with germline; a read error may underlie this. The chain recombines TRBV29-1 with TRBJ2-1, with 10 bases lining up with TRBD1. The germline CDR1 and CDR2 sequences are SQVTM and ANQGSEA. This CDR3 region has 13 residues. The CDR3 bases are TGCAGAGTTGCGGGACAGGGGCACAATGAGCAGTTCTTC. Residues: CRVAGQGHNEQFF.